One sample yielded the 22 T cell receptor beta chains listed below, sequenced in a study of control samples from healthy donors and cancer patients (dated by TCRdb to about 2020). The library was prepared using the immunoSEQ multiplex PCR assay. The immuneACCESS repertoire file appears here via TCRdb, limited to in-frame rearrangements. These files lack a portion of the clones; in checked studies, under half of the deficit traces to unresolved V genes, and the cause of the others is not known. Present in this sample are about 140,000 clones, about nine tenths of which were seen just once. Of the sample, about 11% falls within the top ten clones. Sequencing was carried out using blood. Receptors originate from a man aged 25-45 years in good health.

The chain has TRBV19 and TRBJ2-5, with TRBD2 matching 8 bases. The junction had 6 bases not matched to a gene; V was cut back by 5 bases and J by 4 bases. CDR3 length: 14 residues. Germline values: CDR1 LNHDA, CDR2 SQIVND (reference sequence). CDR3 DNA: TGTGCCAGTAGTCCAAGCGGGGGATCAGAGACCCAGTACTTC. This encodes CASSPSGGSETQYF.

The count of this clone is one. V and J are TRBV4-1 and TRBJ1-2, with D possibly matching TRBD1 (6 bases). The length of the CDR3 is 13 residues. The germline V and J ends were trimmed by 6 bases and 4 bases, with 12 bases remaining between them. Per germline, CDR1 MGHRA and CDR2 YSYEKL. This CDR3 reads CASRRDTSYGYTF. The CDR3 nucleotides are TGCGCCAGCAGGCGGGACACAAGCTATGGCTACACCTTC.

The J gene is TRBJ1-6, the V gene TRBV5-5, with 7 bases identical to TRBD1. Germline V gene sequence: CDR1 SGHKS, CDR2 YYEKEE (reference sequence). The CDR3 spans 13 residues. V lost 3 bases, J lost 11 bases, and 5 bases stayed unmatched. The CDR3 loop reads CASSSTGQTPLHF. For the CDR3, the DNA is TGTGCCAGCAGCTCGACGGGACAGACACCCCTCCACTTT.

The chain joins TRBV6-6 to TRBJ2-7; a weak D match, TRBD2 (5 bases). Germline V CDR1 and CDR2: MNHNY, SVGAGI (reference sequence). The CDR3 loop spans 14 amino acids. Trimming stripped 2 bases from V and 7 bases from J, with 15 bases between. CDR3 in amino acids: CASSYGSGVREQYF. The CDR3 DNA follows: TGTGCCAGCAGTTACGGGAGTGGCGTCAGGGAGCAGTACTTC.

V usage is TRBV6-5 and J usage is TRBJ1-2, with a possible D match to TRBD1 (6 bases). The CDR3 has 13 amino acids. V was trimmed by 6 bases and J by 2 bases, leaving 10 bases between them. Germline V gives CDR1 MNHEY, CDR2 SVGAGI. CDR3 in amino acids: CASRRGGNYGYTF. CDR3 sequence (DNA): TGTGCCAGCAGAAGGGGGGGAAACTATGGCTACACCTTC.

The V gene is TRBV28, the J gene TRBJ2-1; the D gene is possibly TRBD2 (6 bases). CDR1 and CDR2 (germline): MDHEN, SYDVKM. The CDR3 covers 12 residues. Trimming shortened V by 1 base and J by 13 bases, and 11 bases separated the two germline ends. CDR3 in amino acids: CASSLSGTSQFF. The CDR3, as DNA: TGTGCCAGCAGTTTATCGGGCACTAGCCAGTTCTTC.

The chain is built from TRBV19 and TRBJ2-1; possible D gene TRBD2, 5 bases. The V and J ends lost 6 bases and 7 bases respectively, with 13 bases between them. The CDR3 spans 13 residues. Germline CDR1 LNHDA, CDR2 SQIVND (reference sequence). CDR3 coding DNA: TGTGCCAGTAGGCCCGGGGTTGGGAATGAGCAGTTCTTC. Its protein product is CASRPGVGNEQFF. The variable domain in full, completed from reference TRBV19 and TRBJ2-1, reads DGGITQSPKYLFRKEGQNVTLSCEQNLNHDAMYWYRQDPGQGLRLIYYSQIVNDFQKGDIAEGYSVSREKKESFPLTVTSAQKNPTAFYLCASRPGVGNEQFFGPGTRLTVL.

The rearrangement links TRBV18 to TRBJ1-1; 7 bases align to TRBD1. Germline CDR1 KGHSH, CDR2 LQKENI. The CDR3 has 14 residues. Unmatched junction bases numbered 6, after V lost 2 bases and J lost 6 bases. CDR3 amino acids: CASSPVRGDPEAFF. The CDR3 nucleotides are TGTGCCAGCTCACCAGTCAGGGGGGATCCTGAAGCTTTCTTT.

To note about this clone: The sample holds other DNA sequences that translate to the same CDR3. The CDR3 loop reads CASSVRGNQPQHF. The CDR3 coding sequence is TGTGCCAGCAGCGTCAGGGGTAACCAGCCCCAGCATTTT. This chain joins TRBV7-2 and TRBJ1-5; tentative D call: TRBD1 (6 bases). The germline V gene has CDR1 SGHTA and CDR2 FQGNSA. The CDR3 spans 13 residues. Trimming stripped 5 bases from V and 7 bases from J, with 12 bases between. The full variable domain, its missing parts supplied by reference TRBV7-2 and TRBJ1-5, is GAGVSQSPSNKVTEKGKDVELRCDPISGHTALYWYRQSLGQGLEFLIYFQGNSAPDKSGLPSDRFSAERTGGSVSTLTIQRTQQEDSAVYLCASSVRGNQPQHFGDGTRLSIL.

The chain employs TRBV30 and TRBJ1-1; 9 bases line up with TRBD1. V dropped 3 bases and J dropped 5; count of bases not matched to a gene: 7. The CDR3 runs to 14 residues. Per germline, CDR1 GTSNPN and CDR2 SVGIG (reference sequence). CDR3 nucleotides: TGTGCCTGGAGCAGGGACAGGGTGGGAACTGAAGCTTTCTTT. Protein product: CAWSRDRVGTEAFF.

The J gene is TRBJ2-3, the V gene TRBV6-2 or TRBV6-3; either TRBD1 or TRBD2 may supply D (6 bases each). The germline V gene encodes CDR1 MNHEY and CDR2 SVGEGT. The CDR3 is 14 amino acids. Trimming took 5 bases from V and 2 from J, leaving 11 bases between them. CDR3 sequence: CASSAGHHTDTQYF. CDR3 DNA sequence: TGTGCCAGCAGTGCGGGACACCACACAGATACGCAGTATTTT.

V is TRBV5-1 and J is TRBJ2-3, with D possibly TRBD2 on 6 matching bases. This CDR3 region has 15 residues. Trimming cost V 1 base and J 0 bases, with 9 bases left between them. Per the germline V gene, CDR1 is SGHRS and CDR2 is YFSETQ. The CDR3 DNA follows: TGCGCCAGCAGCTTGCCGGGACTGAGCACAGATACGCAGTATTTT. It is translated as CASSLPGLSTDTQYF.

The chain links TRBV7-2 to TRBJ2-7, with D perhaps TRBD1 (5 bases). Germline V CDR1 and CDR2: SGHTA, FQGNSA. The CDR3 loop spans 15 amino acids. V was cut by 2 bases and J by 1 base, with 12 bases left in between. This chain's CDR3 is CASSLTGRMSYEQYF. The CDR3 DNA sequence: TGTGCCAGCAGCTTAACAGGCAGAATGTCCTACGAGCAGTACTTC.

This chain connects TRBV27 to TRBJ1-2; possibly TRBD1 for D (5 bases). The germline V and J ends were trimmed by 6 bases and 6 bases, with 14 bases remaining between them. The germline V gene encodes CDR1 MNHEY and CDR2 SMNVEV (reference sequence). The CDR3 spans 13 residues. Written as DNA, the CDR3 is TGTGCCAGCAGACTAAGCGGGGCGGATGGCTACACCTTC. Translation gives CASRLSGADGYTF.

The chain employs TRBV6-2 or TRBV6-3 and TRBJ2-1; 8 nucleotides align to TRBD1. V trimming: 6 bases; J trimming: 7 bases; junction bases outside the gene matches: 8. Germline V gives CDR1 MNHEY, CDR2 SVGEGT. The CDR3 is 14 residues long. Here the CDR3 DNA reads TGTGCCAGCAGCACCGGACAGGGATGGAATGAGCAGTTCTTC. As protein: CASSTGQGWNEQFF.

The rearrangement links TRBV28 to TRBJ1-2; D is unclear. This CDR3 is 13 amino acids long. The germline V gene has CDR1 MDHEN and CDR2 SYDVKM. The V and J ends lost 7 bases and 4 bases respectively, with 13 bases between them. The CDR3 spells CASNINFGYGYTF. In nucleotides, the CDR3 is TGTGCCAGCAATATCAATTTTGGCTATGGCTACACCTTC.

The V call is TRBV14, the J call TRBJ1-4; a weak D match, TRBD1 (6 bases). V was cut by 1 base and J by 8 bases, with 11 bases left in between. The V gene's germline CDR1 is SGHDN and CDR2 FVKESK. This CDR3 contains 14 residues. DNA of the CDR3: TGTGCCAGCAGCCAAGGGCCAGGGGTGGAAAAACTGTTTTTT. Its protein product is CASSQGPGVEKLFF.

CDR3 loop: CASSLDRGSDTQYF. As DNA, the CDR3 is TGTGCCAGCAGCTTAGATCGGGGTTCAGATACGCAGTATTTT. The chain couples TRBV11-2 to TRBJ2-3, with D perhaps TRBD2 (5 bases). CDR1 and CDR2 from the germline V gene are SGHAT and FQNNGV. Trimming removed 0 bases at V and 4 bases at J, with 8 bases between. The CDR3 is made up of 14 amino acids.

This sequence joins TRBV25-1 and TRBJ1-4; no clear D. V was pared by 6 bases and J by 7 bases, with 15 bases between. Germline V gene sequence: CDR1 MGHDK, CDR2 SYGVNS. The CDR3 spans 14 residues. CDR3 nucleotide sequence: TGTGCCAGCAGACTAATGATGGGATTTGAAAAACTGTTTTTT. Translation: CASRLMMGFEKLFF. Full variable domain (rest looked up from reference TRBV25-1 and TRBJ1-4): EADIYQTPRYLVIGTGKKITLECSQTMGHDKMYWYQQDPGMELHLIHYSYGVNSTEKGDLSSESTVSRIRTEHFPLTLESARPSHTSQYLCASRLMMGFEKLFFGSGTQLSVL.

V and J are TRBV10-3 and TRBJ2-5; D gene uncertain. Per the germline V gene, CDR1 is ENHRY and CDR2 is SYGVKD. Trimming pared 0 bases from V and 2 bases from J, leaving 7 bases between. The CDR3 runs to 14 residues. The CDR3 DNA sequence: TGTGCCATCAGTGAGTCTCAGGTACAAGAGACCCAGTACTTC. Its translation is CAISESQVQETQYF.

The rearrangement uses TRBV2 and TRBJ1-4; 7 nucleotides agree with TRBD1. The germline CDR1 and CDR2 sequences are SNHLY and FYNNEI. The V gene end was trimmed by 7 bases and the J gene end by 7 bases; junction bases not matched to a gene: 12. The CDR3 has 15 amino acids. This CDR3 is CASKGMTGIGEKLFF. Written as DNA, the CDR3 is TGTGCCAGCAAGGGAATGACAGGGATAGGTGAAAAACTGTTTTTT. The full variable domain, in which reference TRBV2 and TRBJ1-4 provide the parts outside the CDR3, is EPEVTQTPSHQVTQMGQEVILRCVPISNHLYFYWYRQILGQKVEFLVSFYNNEISEKSEIFDDQFSVERPDGSNFTLKIRSTKLEDSAMYFCASKGMTGIGEKLFFGSGTQLSVL.

This clone was observed a few times. The DNA for the CDR3 is TGTGCCAGCAGCCCTCCCGACAGGGCCTCACCCCTCCACTTT. It is translated as CASSPPDRASPLHF. The V gene is TRBV11-2, the J gene TRBJ1-6; 7 bases are shared with TRBD1. Per the germline V gene, CDR1 is SGHAT and CDR2 is FQNNGV. V lost 5 bases and J lost 10; bases outside the gene matches: 8. This CDR3 has 14 residues.